Each of the 9 T cell receptor beta chains below was sequenced from the same sample in a study of T cells in Graves' hyperthyroidism and ophthalmopathy (dated by TCRdb to the late 2010s). Libraries were built with multiplex PCR. These reads were obtained on an Illumina HiSeq 2000. The TCR beta CDR3 regions were amplified from RNA transcripts. The TCR CDR3 was subjected to a first round of RT-PCR using the HTBI primer set and the Qiagen OneStep RT-PCR kit. The public reads were reanalyzed by TCRdb: fastp trimming at Q25, MiXCR alignment, in-frame beta chains only. All rows with the same CDR3 protein become a single entry with the most common DNA and genes. The sample table shows more than 450,000 distinct CDR3 sequences, and roughly 15% are seen once. The top ten hold roughly 14% of the sample. The sequenced material came from blood. Receptor source: a woman in her thirties or forties with Graves' hyperthyroidism.

Points on this clonotype: A single base separates this from a much larger clone, so it may be a read error. This rearrangement joins TRBV18 to TRBJ2-7, with 8 bases identical to TRBD1. CDR1 is KGHSH and CDR2 is LQKENI in the germline V gene. The CDR3 runs 16 residues. The CDR3 reads CASSPGGTGDTYGQYF. CDR3 nucleotides: TGTGCCAGCTCACCAGGGGGGACAGGTGATACCTACGGGCAGTACTTC.

The V call is TRBV7-3, the J call TRBJ2-5; TRBD2 matches 12 bases. CDR1 and CDR2 (germline): SGHTA, FQGTGA. V shed 5 bases and J 4 bases; nucleotides not matched to a gene: 5. The length of the CDR3 is 15 residues. Written as DNA, the CDR3 is TGTGCCAGCAGCCACAAGGGACTAGCGGGAGAGACCCAGTACTTC. This translates into CASSHKGLAGETQYF.

Worth noting for this clonotype: It may be a read error: a sequence one base away is much more abundant. Here the CDR3 omits its conserved ending phenylalanine or tryptophan, so a read error is the likely source. This chain uses TRBV7-9 with TRBJ2-5; 10 bases are shared with TRBD1. Trimming took 2 bases from V and 2 from J; bases not matched to a gene: 2. Germline-derived CDR1 and CDR2 are SEHNR and FQNEAQ (reference sequence). CDR3 length: 15 residues. The CDR3 region has the DNA TGTGCCAGCAGCTTATTGGACAGGGGGCAAGAGACCCAGTACTTA. This sequence encodes CASSLLDRGQETQYL.

This clonotype was detected ten times or more. The chain recombines TRBV5-1 with TRBJ2-3; the match to TRBD2 covers 8 bases. Germline assignment: CDR1 SGHRS and CDR2 YFSETQ. CDR3 size: 15 residues. Trimming took 1 base from V and 0 from J; bases not matched to a gene: 1. The CDR3 protein is CASSLIAGSTDTQYF. In DNA form, the CDR3 reads TGCGCCAGCAGCTTGATAGCGGGAAGCACAGATACGCAGTATTTT.

At least ten counts were recorded for this clonotype. This chain joins TRBV29-1 and TRBJ2-6; 7 positions agree with TRBD1. The CDR3 runs 16 residues. V dropped 0 bases and J dropped 2; count of bases not matched to a gene: 4. Germline V gene sequence: CDR1 SQVTM, CDR2 ANQGSEA. This CDR3 reads CSVEDNTGAGANVLTF. Here the CDR3 DNA reads TGCAGCGTTGAAGATAACACAGGGGCTGGGGCCAACGTCCTGACTTTC.

There are many counts of this clonotype. The V gene is TRBV3-1, the J gene TRBJ2-3; 13 bases line up with TRBD2. Germline V gives CDR1 LGHDT, CDR2 YNNKEL (reference sequence). After removal of 4 bases from V and 5 bases from J, the junction contained 6 bases not matched to a gene. The CDR3 consists of 16 residues. The CDR3 bases are TGTGCCAGCAGCCCACTAGCGGGAGGGCCTATAGATACGCAGTATTTT. Amino acids: CASSPLAGGPIDTQYF.

This clonotype was picked up many times. The J gene is TRBJ2-7, the V gene TRBV20-1; 11 bases line up with TRBD2. Germline V gene data show CDR1 as DFQATT and CDR2 as SNEGSKA (reference sequence). Trimming at V came to 4 bases and at J to 2 bases, leaving 1 base not matched to a gene. This CDR3 region has 13 residues. CDR3 sequence: CSAIAGGPYEQYF. CDR3 DNA sequence: TGCAGTGCTATAGCGGGAGGGCCCTACGAGCAGTACTTC.

This clonotype was seen many times. The V call is TRBV28, the J call TRBJ2-7; 8 nucleotides match TRBD2. The trim removed 7 bases at V and 1 base at J, leaving 9 bases unmatched. Germline CDR1 is MDHEN and CDR2 is SYDVKM. This CDR3 region has 15 residues. CDR3 in DNA: TGTGCCAGCAAGACGGCTAGCGGGTTTTCCTACGAGCAGTACTTC. This encodes CASKTASGFSYEQYF. Using reference TRBV28 and TRBJ2-7 for the parts outside the CDR3, the full variable domain is DVKVTQSSRYLVKRTGEKVFLECVQDMDHENMFWYRQDPGLGLRLIYFSYDVKMKEKGDIPEGYSVSREKKERFSLILESASTNQTSMYLCASKTASGFSYEQYFGPGTRLTVT.

Concerning this clonotype itself: A read error may account for a junction end that differs from germline. J is TRBJ2-3 and V is TRBV9, with a weak D call TRBD2 (6 bases). The CDR3 is made up of 14 amino acids. CDR1 is SGDLS and CDR2 is YYNGEE in the germline V gene. Here the CDR3 DNA reads TGTGCCATCAGCGTGCGGGACCGCACAGATACGCAGTATTTT. Protein product: CAISVRDRTDTQYF.